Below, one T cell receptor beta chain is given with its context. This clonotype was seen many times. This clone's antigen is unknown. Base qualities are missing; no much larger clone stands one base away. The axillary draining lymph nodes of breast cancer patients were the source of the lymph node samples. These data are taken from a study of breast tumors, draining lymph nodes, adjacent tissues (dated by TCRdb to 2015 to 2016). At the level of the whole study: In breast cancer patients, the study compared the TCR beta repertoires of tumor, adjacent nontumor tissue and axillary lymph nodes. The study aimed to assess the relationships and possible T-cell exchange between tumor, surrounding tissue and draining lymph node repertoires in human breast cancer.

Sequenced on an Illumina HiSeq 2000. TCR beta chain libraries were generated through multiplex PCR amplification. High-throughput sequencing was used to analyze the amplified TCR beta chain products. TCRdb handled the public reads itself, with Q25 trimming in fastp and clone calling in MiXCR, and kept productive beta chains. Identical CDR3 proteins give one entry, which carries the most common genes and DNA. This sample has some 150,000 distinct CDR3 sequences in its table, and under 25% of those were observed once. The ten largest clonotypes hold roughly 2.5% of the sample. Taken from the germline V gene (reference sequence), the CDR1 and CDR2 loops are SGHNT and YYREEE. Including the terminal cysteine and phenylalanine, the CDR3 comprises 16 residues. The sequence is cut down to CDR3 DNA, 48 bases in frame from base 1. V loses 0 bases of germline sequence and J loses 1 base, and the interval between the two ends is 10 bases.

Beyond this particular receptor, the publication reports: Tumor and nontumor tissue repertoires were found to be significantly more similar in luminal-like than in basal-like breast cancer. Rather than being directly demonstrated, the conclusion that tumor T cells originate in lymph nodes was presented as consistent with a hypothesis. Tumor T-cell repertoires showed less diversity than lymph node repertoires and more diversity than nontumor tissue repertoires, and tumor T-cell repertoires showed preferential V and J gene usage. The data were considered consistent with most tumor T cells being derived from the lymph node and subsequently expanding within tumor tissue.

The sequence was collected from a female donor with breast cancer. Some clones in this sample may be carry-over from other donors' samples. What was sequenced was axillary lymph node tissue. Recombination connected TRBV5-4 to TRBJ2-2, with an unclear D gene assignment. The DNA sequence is TGTGCCAGCAGCTTGGGGCAAACGAGGAACACCGGGGAGCTGTTTTTT. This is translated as CASSLGQTRNTGELFF. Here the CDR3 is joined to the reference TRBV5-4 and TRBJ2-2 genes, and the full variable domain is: ETGVTQSPTHLIKTRGQQVTLRCSSQSGHNTVSWYQQALGQGPQFIFQYYREEENGRGNFPPRFSGLQFPNYSSELNVNALELDDSALYLCASSLGQTRNTGELFFGEGSRLTVL.